Listed below are T cell receptor beta chains from one sample, sequenced in a study of blood T cell repertoires in COVID-19. Sequencing was performed with immunoSEQ multiplex PCR; in TCRdb, only in-frame clones are kept and a portion is missing. The data contain 200,000 to 250,000 clones, around 84% of them singletons. The sequenced material came from peripheral blood. The receptors were gathered from a woman aged 80 or older with active or convalescent COVID-19. CDR3s include the opening cysteine and the closing phenylalanine or tryptophan. D genes are given only for firm matches. Part of the rows lack a size; the others show once, few, many or a class for expanded clones.

V	size	D	length	J	CDR3	DNA
TRBV19	-	-	16	TRBJ2-1	CASSWRSSSSYNEQFF	TGTGCCAGTAGTTGGAGGAGTTCCAGCTCCTACAATGAGCAGTTCTTC
TRBV24-1	-	-	16	TRBJ1-3	CATSDLFAGEGNTIYF	TGTGCCACCAGTGATTTGTTCGCGGGGGAAGGAAACACCATATATTTT
TRBV6-5	-	-	13	TRBJ1-6	CASSYDSSSPLHF	TGTGCCAGCAGTTACGACAGTTCTTCACCCCTCCACTTT
TRBV7-8	-	TRBD1	14	TRBJ1-3	CASSRGTEINTIYF	TGTGCCAGCAGCCGAGGGACAGAGATAAACACCATATATTTT
TRBV10-3	-	TRBD1	15	TRBJ2-3	CAIRPGDRGTDTQYF	TGTGCCATCAGGCCGGGAGACAGGGGAACAGATACGCAGTATTTT
TRBV7-2	-	-	14	TRBJ1-2	CASSPGQGNYGYTF	TGTGCCAGCAGCCCAGGCCAGGGGAACTATGGCTACACCTTC
TRBV30	-	-	13	TRBJ1-1	CAWEDNQNTEAFF	TGTGCCTGGGAGGACAATCAGAACACTGAAGCTTTCTTT
TRBV19	-	TRBD1	15	TRBJ1-5	CASSIGGGGNQPQHF	TGTGCCAGTAGTATCGGAGGGGGCGGCAATCAGCCCCAGCATTTT
TRBV5-1	-	-	14	TRBJ2-7	CASSFRVLPYEQYF	TGCGCCAGCAGCTTCAGGGTACTCCCCTACGAGCAGTACTTC
TRBV5-5	-	-	14	TRBJ2-2	CASSFSTVTGELFF	TGTGCCAGCAGCTTTTCCACAGTCACCGGGGAGCTGTTTTTT
TRBV5-1	-	-	16	TRBJ2-5	CASSSLTRDFQETQYF	TGCGCCAGCAGCTCCCTGACCCGGGACTTCCAAGAGACCCAGTACTTC
TRBV7-9	-	TRBD2	21	TRBJ2-1	CASTEAGRGLAGASSYNEQFF	TGTGCCAGCACCGAAGCGGGCCGGGGACTAGCGGGGGCCAGCTCCTACAATGAGCAGTTCTTC
TRBV27	-	-	17	TRBJ1-4	CASSLKGPDSSREKLFF	TGTGCCAGCAGTTTAAAAGGACCGGACAGCTCCAGGGAAAAACTGTTTTTT
TRBV18	few	TRBD2	15	TRBJ2-7	CASSPPLAGTYEQYF	TGTGCCAGCTCACCACCGTTAGCGGGGACCTACGAGCAGTACTTC
TRBV24-1	-	-	13	TRBJ2-7	CATAGSNSYEQYF	TGTGCCACCGCCGGGTCAAACTCCTACGAGCAGTACTTC
TRBV4-3	-	TRBD1	16	TRBJ1-4	CASSQGDRATNEKLFF	TGCGCCAGCAGCCAAGGTGACAGGGCTACTAATGAAAAACTGTTTTTT
TRBV18	-	-	15	TRBJ1-1	CASSPPRNRVTEAFF	TGTGCCAGCTCACCACCACGGAACAGAGTCACTGAAGCTTTCTTT
TRBV5-4	-	-	13	TRBJ2-2	CASRVQGRQELFF	TGTGCCAGCAGGGTGCAGGGGCGTCAGGAGCTGTTTTTT
TRBV18	-	-	14	TRBJ1-2	CASSGSTGLIGYTF	TGTGCCAGCTCAGGTTCGACAGGTCTGATCGGCTACACCTTC
TRBV10-3	few	-	14	TRBJ2-2	CAISEGMNTGELFF	TGTGCCATCAGTGAGGGCATGAACACCGGGGAGCTGTTTTTT
TRBV6-6	many	TRBD2	19	TRBJ2-3	CASSPRRALAGPSTDTQYF	TGTGCCAGCAGTCCCCGGCGGGCCCTAGCGGGTCCCAGCACAGATACGCAGTATTTT
TRBV5-1	-	TRBD1	16	TRBJ1-2	CASRGAPGQGRSGYTF	TGCGCCAGCCGAGGAGCTCCGGGACAGGGGAGGTCTGGCTACACCTTC
TRBV7-2	few	TRBD1	18	TRBJ2-6	CASSPQTGALSGANVLTF	TGTGCCAGCAGCCCTCAGACAGGGGCCCTGTCTGGGGCCAACGTCCTGACTTTC
TRBV28	-	TRBD2	16	TRBJ2-5	CASSLSQGLDQETQYF	TGTGCCAGCAGTTTGTCGCAGGGACTAGATCAAGAGACCCAGTACTTC
TRBV5-1	-	TRBD1	15	TRBJ2-1	CASSTQGQGIGEQFF	TGCGCCAGCAGCACACAAGGACAGGGGATCGGTGAGCAGTTCTTC
TRBV7-2	few	-	13	TRBJ1-5	CASSLEVGQPQHF	TGTGCCAGCAGCTTAGAGGTGGGCCAGCCCCAGCATTTT
TRBV9	-	-	16	TRBJ2-2	CASSVALAQNTGELFF	TGTGCCAGCAGCGTAGCATTAGCCCAGAACACCGGGGAGCTGTTTTTT